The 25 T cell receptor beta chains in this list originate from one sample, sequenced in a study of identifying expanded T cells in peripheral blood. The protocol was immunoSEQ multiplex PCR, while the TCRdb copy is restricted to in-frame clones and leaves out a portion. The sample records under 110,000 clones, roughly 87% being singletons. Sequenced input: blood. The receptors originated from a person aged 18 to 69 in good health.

CDR3 nucleotide sequence: TGTGCCAGCTCACCTACGCGACAGGGGGCTTCGACACCCCTCCACTTT. Its protein product is CASSPTRQGASTPLHF. The chain couples TRBV18 to TRBJ1-6, with 10 bases identical to TRBD1. Germline V gene data show CDR1 as KGHSH and CDR2 as LQKENI. This CDR3 comprises 16 residues. J gave up 11 bases and V 3 bases, and 10 bases lay outside the gene matches.

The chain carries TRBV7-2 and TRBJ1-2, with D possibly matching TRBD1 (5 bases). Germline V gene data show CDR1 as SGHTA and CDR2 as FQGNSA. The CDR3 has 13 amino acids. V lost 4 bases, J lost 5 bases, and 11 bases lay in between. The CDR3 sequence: CASSSSPGYGYTF. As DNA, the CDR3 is TGTGCCAGCAGCTCCAGCCCAGGGTATGGCTACACCTTC.

The CDR3 loop is CASRSGSEDSYEQYF. CDR3 nucleotide sequence: TGTGCCAGCAGATCAGGTTCAGAGGACTCCTACGAGCAGTACTTC. This chain connects TRBV5-4 to TRBJ2-7; no clear D gene. The CDR3 is 15 amino acids. V was trimmed by 5 bases and J by 0 bases, leaving 15 bases between them. Germline V gives CDR1 SGHNT, CDR2 YYREEE (reference sequence).

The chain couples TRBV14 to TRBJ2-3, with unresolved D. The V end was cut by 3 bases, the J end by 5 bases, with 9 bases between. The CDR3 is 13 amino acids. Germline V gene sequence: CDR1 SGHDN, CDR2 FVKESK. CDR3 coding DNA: TGTGCCAGCAGCCACTTTCATAGAGATACGCAGTATTTT. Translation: CASSHFHRDTQYF.

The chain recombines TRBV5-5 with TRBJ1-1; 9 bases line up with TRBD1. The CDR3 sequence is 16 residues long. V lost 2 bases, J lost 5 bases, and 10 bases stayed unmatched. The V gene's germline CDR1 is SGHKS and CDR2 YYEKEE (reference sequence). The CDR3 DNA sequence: TGTGCCAGCAGCTTCGGGACAGGGTGGGCGAGGACTGAAGCTTTCTTT. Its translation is CASSFGTGWARTEAFF.

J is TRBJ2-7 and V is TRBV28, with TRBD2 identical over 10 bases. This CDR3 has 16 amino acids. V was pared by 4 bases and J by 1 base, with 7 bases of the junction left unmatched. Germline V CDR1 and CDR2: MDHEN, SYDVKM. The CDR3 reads CASSYPLSGGSYEQYF. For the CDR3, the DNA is TGTGCCAGCAGTTACCCTCTTAGCGGGGGGTCCTACGAGCAGTACTTC.

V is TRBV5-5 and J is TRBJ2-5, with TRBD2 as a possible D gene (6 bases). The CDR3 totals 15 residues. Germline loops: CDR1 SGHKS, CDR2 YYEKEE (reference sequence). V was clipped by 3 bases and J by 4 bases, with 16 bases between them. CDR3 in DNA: TGTGCCAGCAGCTCCAGACTAGGAGGCGCAGAGACCCAGTACTTC. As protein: CASSSRLGGAETQYF.

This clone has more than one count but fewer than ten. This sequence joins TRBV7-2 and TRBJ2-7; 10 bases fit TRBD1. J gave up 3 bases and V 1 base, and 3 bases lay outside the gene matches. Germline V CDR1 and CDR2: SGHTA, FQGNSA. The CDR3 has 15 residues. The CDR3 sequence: CASSLGTGGNYEQYF. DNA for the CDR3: TGTGCCAGCAGCTTAGGGACAGGGGGTAACTACGAGCAGTACTTC.

CDR3 sequence: CAISEVTSGGAYNEQFF. In nucleotides, the CDR3 is TGTGCCATCAGTGAGGTAACTAGCGGGGGGGCCTACAATGAGCAGTTCTTC. V is TRBV10-3 and J is TRBJ2-1; TRBD2 matches 13 bases. The length of the CDR3 is 17 residues. Trimming cost V 2 bases and J 2 bases; bases outside gene matches: 3. CDR1 and CDR2 (germline): ENHRY, SYGVKD.

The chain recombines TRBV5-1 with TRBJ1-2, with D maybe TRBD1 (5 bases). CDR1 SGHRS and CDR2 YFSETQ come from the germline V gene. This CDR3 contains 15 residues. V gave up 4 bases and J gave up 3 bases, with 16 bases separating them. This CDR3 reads CASSQGGGFDYGYTF. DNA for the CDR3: TGCGCCAGCAGCCAGGGCGGGGGTTTTGACTATGGCTACACCTTC.

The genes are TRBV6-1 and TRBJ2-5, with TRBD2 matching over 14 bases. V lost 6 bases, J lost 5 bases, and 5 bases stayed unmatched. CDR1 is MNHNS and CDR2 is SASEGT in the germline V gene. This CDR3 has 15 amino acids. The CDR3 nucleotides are TGTGCCAGCAGCGGACTAGCGGGGGGCTTGGAGACCCAGTACTTC. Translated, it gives CASSGLAGGLETQYF.

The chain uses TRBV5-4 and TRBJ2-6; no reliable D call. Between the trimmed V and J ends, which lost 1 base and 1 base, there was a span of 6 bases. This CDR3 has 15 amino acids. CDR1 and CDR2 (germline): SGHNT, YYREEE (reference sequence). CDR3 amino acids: CASSLSGSGANVLTF. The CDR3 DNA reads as TGTGCCAGCAGCTTGTCCGGGTCTGGGGCCAACGTCCTGACTTTC.

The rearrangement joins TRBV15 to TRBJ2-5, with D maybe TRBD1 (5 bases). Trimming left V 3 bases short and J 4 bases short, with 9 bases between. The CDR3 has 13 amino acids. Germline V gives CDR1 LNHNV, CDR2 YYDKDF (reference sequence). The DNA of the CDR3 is TGTGCCACCAGCAGCTGGGGCGGAGAGACCCAGTACTTC. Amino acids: CATSSWGGETQYF.

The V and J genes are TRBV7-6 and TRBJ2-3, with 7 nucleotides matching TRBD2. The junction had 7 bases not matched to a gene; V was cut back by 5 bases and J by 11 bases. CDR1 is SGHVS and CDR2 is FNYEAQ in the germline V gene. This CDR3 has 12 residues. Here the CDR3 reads CASSPGGGGQYF. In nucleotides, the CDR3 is TGTGCCAGCAGCCCAGGTGGGGGGGGGCAGTATTTT.

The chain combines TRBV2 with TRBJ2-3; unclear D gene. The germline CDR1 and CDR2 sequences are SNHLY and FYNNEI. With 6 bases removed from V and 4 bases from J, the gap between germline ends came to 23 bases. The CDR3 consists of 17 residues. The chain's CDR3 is CASRVTVSTMGADTQYF. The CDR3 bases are TGTGCCAGCAGGGTGACGGTCAGCACTATGGGTGCAGATACGCAGTATTTT.

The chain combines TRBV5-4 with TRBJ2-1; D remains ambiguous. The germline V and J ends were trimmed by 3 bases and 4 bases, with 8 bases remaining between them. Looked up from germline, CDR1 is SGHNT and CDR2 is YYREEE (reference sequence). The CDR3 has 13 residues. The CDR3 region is CASSSESYNEQFF. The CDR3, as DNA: TGTGCCAGCAGCTCCGAAAGTTACAATGAGCAGTTCTTC.

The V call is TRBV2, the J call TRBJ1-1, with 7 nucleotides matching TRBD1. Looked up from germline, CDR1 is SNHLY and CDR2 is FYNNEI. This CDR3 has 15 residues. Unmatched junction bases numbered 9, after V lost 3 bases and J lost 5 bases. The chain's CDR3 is CASSDGGAGGTEAFF. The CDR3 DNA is TGTGCCAGCAGTGACGGCGGGGCAGGGGGAACTGAAGCTTTCTTT. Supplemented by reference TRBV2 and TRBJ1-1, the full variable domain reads EPEVTQTPSHQVTQMGQEVILRCVPISNHLYFYWYRQILGQKVEFLVSFYNNEISEKSEIFDDQFSVERPDGSNFTLKIRSTKLEDSAMYFCASSDGGAGGTEAFFGQGTRLTVV.

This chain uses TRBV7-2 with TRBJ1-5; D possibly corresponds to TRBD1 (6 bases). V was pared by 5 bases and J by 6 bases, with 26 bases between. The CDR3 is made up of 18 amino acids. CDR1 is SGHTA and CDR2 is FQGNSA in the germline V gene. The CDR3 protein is CASSPVHWVAGVGQPQHF. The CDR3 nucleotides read TGTGCCAGCAGCCCAGTTCACTGGGTGGCAGGGGTAGGTCAGCCCCAGCATTTT.

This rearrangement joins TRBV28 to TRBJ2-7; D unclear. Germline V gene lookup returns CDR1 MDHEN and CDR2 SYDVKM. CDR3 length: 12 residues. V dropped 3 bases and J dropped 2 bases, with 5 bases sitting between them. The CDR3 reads CASSLSAYEQYF. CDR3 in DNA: TGTGCCAGCAGTTTGAGCGCCTACGAGCAGTACTTC.

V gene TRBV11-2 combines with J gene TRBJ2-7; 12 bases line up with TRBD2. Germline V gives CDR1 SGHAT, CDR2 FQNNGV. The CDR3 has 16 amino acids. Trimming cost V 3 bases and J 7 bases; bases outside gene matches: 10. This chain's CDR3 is CASSFTMTSGGLEQYF. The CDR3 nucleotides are TGTGCCAGCAGCTTCACAATGACTAGCGGGGGTCTGGAGCAGTACTTC.

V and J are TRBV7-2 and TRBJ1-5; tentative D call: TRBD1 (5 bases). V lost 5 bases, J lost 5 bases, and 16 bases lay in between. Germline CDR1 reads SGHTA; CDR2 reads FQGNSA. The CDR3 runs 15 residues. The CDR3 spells CASSELGTWDQPQHF. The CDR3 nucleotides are TGTGCCAGCAGCGAACTCGGGACCTGGGATCAGCCCCAGCATTTT.

The CDR3 loop reads CTRVYGYTF. The CDR3 DNA reads as TGCACCAGGGTCTATGGCTACACCTTC. V gene TRBV1 combines with J gene TRBJ1-2. TRBV1 is deemed a pseudogene. There are 9 residues in the CDR3.

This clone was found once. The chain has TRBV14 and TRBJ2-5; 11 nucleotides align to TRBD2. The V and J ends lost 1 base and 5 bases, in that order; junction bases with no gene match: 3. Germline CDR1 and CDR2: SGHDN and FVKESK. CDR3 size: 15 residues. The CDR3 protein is CASSQGLAGYETQYF. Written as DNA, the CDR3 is TGTGCCAGCAGCCAAGGACTAGCGGGGTACGAGACCCAGTACTTC.

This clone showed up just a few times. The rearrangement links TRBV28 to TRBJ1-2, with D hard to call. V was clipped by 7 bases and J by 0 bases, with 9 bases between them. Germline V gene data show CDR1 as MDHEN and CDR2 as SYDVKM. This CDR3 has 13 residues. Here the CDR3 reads CASTQLANYGYTF. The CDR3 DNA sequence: TGTGCCAGCACTCAACTAGCTAACTATGGCTACACCTTC.

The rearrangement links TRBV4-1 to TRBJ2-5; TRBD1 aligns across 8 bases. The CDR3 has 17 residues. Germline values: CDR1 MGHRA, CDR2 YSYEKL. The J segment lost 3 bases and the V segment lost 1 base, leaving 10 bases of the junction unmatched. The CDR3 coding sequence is TGCGCCAGCAGCCAAGCCAACAGACAGGGGTGGAAAGAGACCCAGTACTTC. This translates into CASSQANRQGWKETQYF.